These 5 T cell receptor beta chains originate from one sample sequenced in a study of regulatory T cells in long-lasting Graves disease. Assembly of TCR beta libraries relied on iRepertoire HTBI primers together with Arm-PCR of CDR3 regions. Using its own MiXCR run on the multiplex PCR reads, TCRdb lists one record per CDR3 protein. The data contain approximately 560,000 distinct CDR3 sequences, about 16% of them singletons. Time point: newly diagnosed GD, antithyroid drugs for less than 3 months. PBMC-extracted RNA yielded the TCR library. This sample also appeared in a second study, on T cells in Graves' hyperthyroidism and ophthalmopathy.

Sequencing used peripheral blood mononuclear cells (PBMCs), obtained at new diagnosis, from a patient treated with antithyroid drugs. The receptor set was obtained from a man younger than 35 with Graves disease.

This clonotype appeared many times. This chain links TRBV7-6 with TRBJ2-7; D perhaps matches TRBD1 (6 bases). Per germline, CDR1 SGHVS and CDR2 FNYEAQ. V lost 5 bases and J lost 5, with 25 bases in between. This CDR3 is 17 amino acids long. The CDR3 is CASSATFPTGGRNEQYF. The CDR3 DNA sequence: TGTGCCAGCAGCGCCACCTTTCCGACAGGAGGTCGGAACGAGCAGTACTTC. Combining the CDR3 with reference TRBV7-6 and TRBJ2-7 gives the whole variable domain GAGVSQSPRYKVTKRGQDVALRCDPISGHVSLYWYRQALGQGPEFLTYFNYEAQQDKSGLPNDRFSAERPEGSISTLTIQRTEQRDSAMYRCASSATFPTGGRNEQYFGPGTRLTVT.

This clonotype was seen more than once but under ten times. The CDR3 sequence: CASSSRDRTYNEQFF. The CDR3 nucleotides read TGTGCCAGCAGTTCCCGGGACAGGACCTACAATGAGCAGTTCTTC. This chain connects TRBV27 to TRBJ2-1, with TRBD1 matching over 8 bases. The ends lost 4 bases at V and 2 bases at J; junction bases unmatched: 4. There are 15 residues in the CDR3. The germline gives CDR1 MNHEY, CDR2 SMNVEV (reference sequence).

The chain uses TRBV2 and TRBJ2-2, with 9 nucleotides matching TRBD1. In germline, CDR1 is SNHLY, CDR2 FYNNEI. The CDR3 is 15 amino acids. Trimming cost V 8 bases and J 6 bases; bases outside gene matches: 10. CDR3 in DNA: TGTGCCAGCGGAGAGGGACAGGGAAGTGCCGGGGAGCTGTTTTTT. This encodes CASGEGQGSAGELFF.

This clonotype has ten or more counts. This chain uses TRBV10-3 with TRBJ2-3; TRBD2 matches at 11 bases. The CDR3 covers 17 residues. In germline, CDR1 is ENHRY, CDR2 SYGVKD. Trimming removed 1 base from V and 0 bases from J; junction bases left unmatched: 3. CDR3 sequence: CAISEFSGRGSTDTQYF. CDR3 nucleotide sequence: TGTGCCATCAGTGAGTTTAGCGGGAGGGGGAGCACAGATACGCAGTATTTT.

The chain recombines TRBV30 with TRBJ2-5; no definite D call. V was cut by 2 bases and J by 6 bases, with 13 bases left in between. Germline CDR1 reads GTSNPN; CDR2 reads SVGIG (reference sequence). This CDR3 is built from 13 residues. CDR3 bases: TGTGCCTGGAGTATTTCCCTTGATCAGACCCAGTACTTC. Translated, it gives CAWSISLDQTQYF.